A selection of T cell receptor beta chains follows, all from one sample in a study of shared clonotypes between healthy human individuals. This table comes from immunoSEQ multiplex PCR, and its TCRdb copy is limited to in-frame clones, with some not included. The table includes around 2,000,000 clones, 90% to 95% detected once. What was sequenced was naive CD4+ T cells sorted from blood. The receptors shown here come from a young man in good health. The CDR3 runs from the conserved cysteine through the conserved F or W. A D gene is named only where the DNA matches it firmly. Size is omitted from some rows. Given values are once, few, many or a class for expanded clones.

>.|TRBV19|TRBJ2-5|.
TGTGCCAGCACCCTGAGCGGGCCGGGACAAGAGACCCAGTACTTC
CASTLSGPGQETQYF
>.|TRBV6-5|TRBJ2-1|.
TGTGCCAGCAGTTACTCGTTGCCCTATGAGCAGTTCTTC
CASSYSLPYEQFF
>few|TRBV2|TRBJ1-1|.
TGTGCCAGCAGTTTAAACACTGAAGCTTTCTTT
CASSLNTEAFF
>.|TRBV4-2|TRBJ2-3|.
TGTGCCAGCAGCGAGAGGCGGGGAATCACAGATACGCAGTATTTT
CASSERRGITDTQYF
>.|TRBV7-2|TRBJ2-7|TRBD2
TGTGCCAGCAGCTCGTCCCTAGCGGCGAGCTCCTACGAGCAGTACTTC
CASSSSLAASSYEQYF
>.|TRBV18|TRBJ2-7|.
TGTGCCAGCTCACCTTCCAGTAACGAGCAGTACTTC
CASSPSSNEQYF
>.|TRBV9|TRBJ1-5|.
TGTGCCAGCAGCGTAGATCCGGGAGGTTTGTCCCAGCATTTT
CASSVDPGGLSQHF
>few|TRBV21-1|TRBJ1-6|.
TGTGCCAGCAGCATCGGAGTTTCCTATAATTCACCCCTCCACTTT
CASSIGVSYNSPLHF
>.|TRBV5-6|TRBJ2-7|TRBD2
TGTGCCAGCAGCTTGAGGGAGGGCTACGAGCAGTACTTC
CASSLREGYEQYF
>.|TRBV5-1|TRBJ2-2|TRBD1
TGCGCCAGCAGCCCTACAGGGGTGGACGCCGGGGAGCTGTTTTTT
CASSPTGVDAGELFF
>.|TRBV7-8|TRBJ1-1|.
TGTGCCAGCAGCGACTCGGACACTGAAGCTTTCTTT
CASSDSDTEAFF
>.|TRBV5-1|TRBJ2-6|.
TGCGCCAGCAGCCTAGGGGGGTCTGGGGCCAACGTCCTGACTTTC
CASSLGGSGANVLTF
>.|TRBV6-6|TRBJ1-1|.
TGTGCCAGCGTGGGAGTGGGGGCTGAGGACACTGAAGCTTTCTTT
CASVGVGAEDTEAFF
>.|TRBV7-2|TRBJ2-7|TRBD2
TGTGCCAGCAGCTTAGGCCCTCTAGCGGGAGGAGGGTACTACGAGCAGTACTTC
CASSLGPLAGGGYYEQYF
>.|TRBV10-3|TRBJ1-4|TRBD1
TGTGCCATCAGTTCAGGGGGACCTAATGAAAAACTGTTTTTT
CAISSGGPNEKLFF
>.|TRBV6-4|TRBJ2-3|.
TGTGCCAGCAGTGCCCTGGGGGGCCTAAGCACAGATACGCAGTATTTT
CASSALGGLSTDTQYF
>.|TRBV13|TRBJ2-3|.
TGTGCCAGCAGCTTGTGGGCCGGGAGTGCAGATACGCAGTATTTT
CASSLWAGSADTQYF
>.|TRBV5-8|TRBJ1-5|.
TGTGCCAGCAGCTTGGCCAAGGGGGGACAGCCCCAGCATTTT
CASSLAKGGQPQHF
>.|TRBV6-5|TRBJ2-1|.
TGTGCCAGCAGTTACTTCCGGGGTGATGAGCAGTTCTTC
CASSYFRGDEQFF
>.|TRBV25-1|TRBJ2-1|.
TGTGCCAGCAGTGAACAGGCGGTTGATGAGCAGTTCTTC
CASSEQAVDEQFF
>.|TRBV10-3|TRBJ2-1|.
TGTGCCATCAGTGGGAGCGCCGATTCCTACAATGAGCAGTTCTTC
CAISGSADSYNEQFF
>.|TRBV5-4|TRBJ2-7|TRBD1
TGTGCCAGCAGCTTGGGGGACAGGGCTTACGAGCAGTACTTC
CASSLGDRAYEQYF
>.|TRBV13|TRBJ1-1|.
TGTGCCAGCAGCTTGAGACGTGGGGCTGGCACTGAAGCTTTCTTT
CASSLRRGAGTEAFF
>.|TRBV13|TRBJ2-5|TRBD2
TGTGCCAGCAGCGAGCGACTAGCGGGGGTCCACGAGACCCAGTACTTC
CASSERLAGVHETQYF
>.|TRBV10-3|TRBJ2-7|.
TGTGCCATCAGTCCCCAACTGTACGAGCAGTACTTC
CAISPQLYEQYF
>.|TRBV10-2|TRBJ2-7|TRBD2
TGCGCCAGTGGGACTAGCGTTATCTACGAGCAGTACTTC
CASGTSVIYEQYF
>.|TRBV7-9|TRBJ2-7|.
TGTGCCAGCAGCACCAAGACCGAGCCCCGAACCGAGCAGTACTTC
CASSTKTEPRTEQYF
>.|TRBV7-2|TRBJ2-3|TRBD2
TGTGCCAGCAGCCCGTTAGCGGGAGTCGCAGATACGCAGTATTTT
CASSPLAGVADTQYF
>.|TRBV5-4|TRBJ2-7|TRBD1
TGTGCCAGCGGCAACCGGGACAGGGCCTACGAGCAGTACTTC
CASGNRDRAYEQYF
>.|TRBV30|TRBJ1-2|.
TGTGCCTGGAGTGTACACGGGGGAGGCTACACCTTC
CAWSVHGGGYTF
>.|TRBV29-1|TRBJ2-6|.
TGCAGCGTGGCACAGGGCATAGGGGCCAACGTCCTGACTTTC
CSVAQGIGANVLTF
>.|TRBV2|TRBJ2-2|.
TGTGCCAGCAGTGAATTACGGCAGGGGAACACCGGGGAGCTGTTTTTT
CASSELRQGNTGELFF
>.|TRBV5-6|TRBJ2-5|.
TGTGCCAGCAGCATGGGTCGGCTACAAGAGACCCAGTACTTC
CASSMGRLQETQYF
>.|TRBV9|TRBJ2-2|TRBD1
TGTGCCAGCAGCATCGTAACAGGGGTCGGCGGGGAGCTGTTTTTT
CASSIVTGVGGELFF
>.|TRBV5-1|TRBJ1-4|TRBD1
TGCGCCAGCAGCCCCCCGGGACAGGGGGCGCGGGCTAATGAAAAACTGTTTTTT
CASSPPGQGARANEKLFF
>.|TRBV11-3|TRBJ2-2|TRBD1
TGTGCCAGCAGCTCGGGCGGGACAGGGGGCGACACCGGGGAGCTGTTTTTT
CASSSGGTGGDTGELFF
>.|TRBV4-2|TRBJ2-1|.
TGTGCCAGCAGCCAACCCCTAGCGAGCTCCTACAATGAGCAGTTCTTC
CASSQPLASSYNEQFF
>.|TRBV28|TRBJ1-2|TRBD1
TGTGCCAGCAGTCGCGACAGGGTCGATGGCTACACCTTC
CASSRDRVDGYTF
>once|TRBV5-1|TRBJ1-2|.
TGCGCCAGCAGCCCCGGACAGAGTTATGGCTACACCTTC
CASSPGQSYGYTF
>.|TRBV6-1|TRBJ2-5|.
TGTGCCAGCACCCCGGCCGGAGAGACCCAGTACTTC
CASTPAGETQYF
>.|TRBV5-1|TRBJ1-4|.
TGCGCCAGCAGCTCCTACAGACAAGGGGCCGGTGAAAAACTGTTTTTT
CASSSYRQGAGEKLFF
>.|TRBV5-6|TRBJ1-3|.
TGTGCCAGCAGCTCCGATGGCTCTGGAAACACCATATATTTT
CASSSDGSGNTIYF
>.|TRBV28|TRBJ2-3|TRBD2
TGTGCCAGCAGCCGGCCTAGCGGGGTTAGCACAGATACGCAGTATTTT
CASSRPSGVSTDTQYF
>.|TRBV29-1|TRBJ1-6|.
TGCAGCGTTGTTGGGGTAGCACCCCTCCACTTT
CSVVGVAPLHF
>.|TRBV18|TRBJ2-1|TRBD2
TGTGCCAGCTCACCTTCAGCGGGGCCTAGCTCCTACAATGAGCAGTTCTTC
CASSPSAGPSSYNEQFF
>.|TRBV6-5|TRBJ2-7|TRBD1
TGTGCCAGCACCCAGGGACAGGCCTACGAGCAGTACTTC
CASTQGQAYEQYF
>.|TRBV6-5|TRBJ1-6|.
TGTGCCAGCAGTTACACCGACCGGTTTGGGGCCCTCCACTTT
CASSYTDRFGALHF
>.|TRBV6-1|TRBJ1-1|.
TGTGCCAGCAGTCCACTACAAAGACTTAACACTGAAGCTTTCTTT
CASSPLQRLNTEAFF
>.|TRBV2|TRBJ1-3|.
TGTGCCAGCAGGAGACCCGGACGGTTCTCTGGAAACACCATATATTTT
CASRRPGRFSGNTIYF
>.|TRBV5-1|TRBJ2-7|TRBD1
TGCGCCAGCAGCACGGGACAGGGCGCCTACGAGCAGTACTTC
CASSTGQGAYEQYF
>.|TRBV18|TRBJ2-2|.
TGTGCCAGCTCCCGAGGTACCGGGGAGCTGTTTTTT
CASSRGTGELFF
>.|TRBV6-5|TRBJ1-2|TRBD1
TGTGCCAGCAGGGGGACAGGGGCTGGTGGCTACACCTTC
CASRGTGAGGYTF
>once|TRBV5-4|TRBJ1-1|TRBD1
TGTGCCAGCAGCACCACCGGGACAGGGACAACTGAAGCTTTCTTT
CASSTTGTGTTEAFF